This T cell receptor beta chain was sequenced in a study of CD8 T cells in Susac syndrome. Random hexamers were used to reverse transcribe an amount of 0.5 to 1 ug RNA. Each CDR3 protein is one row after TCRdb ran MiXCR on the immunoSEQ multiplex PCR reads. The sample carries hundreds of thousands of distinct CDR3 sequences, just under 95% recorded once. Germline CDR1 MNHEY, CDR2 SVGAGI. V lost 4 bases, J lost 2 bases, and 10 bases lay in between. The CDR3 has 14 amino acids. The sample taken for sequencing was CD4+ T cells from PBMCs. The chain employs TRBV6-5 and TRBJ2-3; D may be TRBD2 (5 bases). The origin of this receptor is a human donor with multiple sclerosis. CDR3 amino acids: CASSLRATTDTQYF. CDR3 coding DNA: TGTGCCAGCAGTTTGAGGGCGACCACAGATACGCAGTATTTT.